This T cell receptor (beta chain) stems from a study of cytomegalovirus exposure and HLA in healthy donors. Whole-study findings and limits: Both high specificity and high sensitivity reportedly marked the classifier's diagnosis of cytomegalovirus status. Sequencing likely generated an artifact that appeared as a cluster of highly shared sequence variants. A later analysis linked a missense DCLRE1C variant to TCR beta V- and J-gene trimming.

The PCR used 60 Vbeta and 13 Jbeta primers. The repertoire was sequenced with immunoSEQ multiplex PCR; TCRdb's copy has only in-frame clones and lacks some. This table holds around 78,000 clones, approximately 84% found once. This clone showed up just once. The antigen is undetermined. The CDR3 is 14 amino acids. The V end was cut by 3 bases, the J end by 1 base, with 7 bases between. Looked up from germline, CDR1 is SGHRS and CDR2 is YFSETQ. This chain joins TRBV5-1 and TRBJ2-2; D gene unclear. What was sequenced was PBMCs. The sequence was obtained from a woman between 50 and 59 years old in good health and CMV-seronegative. The chain's CDR3 is CASSSRENTGELFF. DNA of the CDR3: TGCGCCAGCAGCTCGAGAGAGAACACCGGGGAGCTGTTTTTT. Together with reference TRBV5-1 and TRBJ2-2, the CDR3 gives the full variable domain: KAGVTQTPRYLIKTRGQQVTLSCSPISGHRSVSWYQQTPGQGLQFLFEYFSETQRNKGNFPGRFSGRQFSNSRSEMNVSTLELGDSALYLCASSSRENTGELFFGEGSRLTVL.